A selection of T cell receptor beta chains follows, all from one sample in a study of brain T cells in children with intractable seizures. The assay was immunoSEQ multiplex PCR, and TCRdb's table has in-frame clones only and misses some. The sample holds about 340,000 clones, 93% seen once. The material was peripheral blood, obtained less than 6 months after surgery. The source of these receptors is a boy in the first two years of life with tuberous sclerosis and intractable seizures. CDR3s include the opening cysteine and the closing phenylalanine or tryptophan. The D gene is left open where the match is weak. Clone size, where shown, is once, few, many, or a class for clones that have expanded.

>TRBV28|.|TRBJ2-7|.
TGTGCCAGCAGTCCTGGGACGGTCTCCTACGAGCAGTACTTC
CASSPGTVSYEQYF
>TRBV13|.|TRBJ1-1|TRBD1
TGTGCCAGCAGCCACAGGGGGCGGGATACTGAAGCTTTCTTT
CASSHRGRDTEAFF
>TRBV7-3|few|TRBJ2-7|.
TGTGCCAGCAGCTTACTTAGCGGCCCCTACGAGCAGTACTTC
CASSLLSGPYEQYF
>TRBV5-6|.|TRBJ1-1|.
TGTGCCAGCGCGGGTCCCGGGGTGAACACTGAAGCTTTCTTT
CASAGPGVNTEAFF
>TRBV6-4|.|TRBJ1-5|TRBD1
TGTGCCAGCACAAGACAGGGCCCAAAATTTAGCAATCAGCCCCAGCATTTT
CASTRQGPKFSNQPQHF
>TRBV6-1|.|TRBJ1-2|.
TGTGCCAGCAGCCTCCCCCAGGGTCGCTATGGCTACACCTTC
CASSLPQGRYGYTF
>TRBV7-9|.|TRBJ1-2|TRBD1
TGTGCCAGCAGCTTAGTTTTCCTTCGGACAGGGGTGAACTATGGCTACACCTTC
CASSLVFLRTGVNYGYTF
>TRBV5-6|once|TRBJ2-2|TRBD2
TGTGCCAGCAGCTTGTCCCCGGGACTAGCCGGGGAGCTGTTTTTT
CASSLSPGLAGELFF
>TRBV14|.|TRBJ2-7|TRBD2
TGTGCCAGCAGCCAAGAGGGGACTAGCGAGTTCGAGCAGTACTTC
CASSQEGTSEFEQYF
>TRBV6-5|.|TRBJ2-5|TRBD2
TGTGCCACCCCTAGCGGAGAGACCCAGTACTTC
CATPSGETQYF
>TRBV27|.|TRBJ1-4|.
TGTGCCAGCAGTCCGCCTGGACGGTTGAATGAAAAACTGTTTTTT
CASSPPGRLNEKLFF
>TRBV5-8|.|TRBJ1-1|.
TGTGCCAGCAGCTTGATACTGGGGCGCAAAATTAACACTGAAGCTTTCTTT
CASSLILGRKINTEAFF
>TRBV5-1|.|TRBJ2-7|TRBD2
TGCGCCAGCAGCGCCAGCGGGAGGGCCTACGAGCAGTACTTC
CASSASGRAYEQYF
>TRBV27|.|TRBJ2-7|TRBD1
TGTGCTTGTCAGCTAAGAGAGGGGGCCTTCTACGAGCAGTACTTC
CACQLREGAFYEQYF